What follows are 21 T cell receptor beta chains derived from one specimen sequenced in a study of a mutant IDH1 vaccine in newly diagnosed glioma. Assay: immunoSEQ multiplex PCR; the TCRdb copy retains only in-frame clones and omits some. The repertoire has some 48,000 clones, around four fifths of them found once; the top ten carry 1.8%. Time point specified: week 5, during vaccination. Every vaccine dose comprised 300 ug of mutant IDH1 20-mer peptide plus topical imiquimod. No cognate antigen is known for these TCRs. The source material was PBMCs, sampled from a glioma patient whose treatment included an IDH1 peptide vaccine. The receptors here all came from a woman in her forties with glioma.

As concerns this clone: Other DNA sequences from this sample encode an identical CDR3 as well. The chain is built from TRBV5-1 and TRBJ2-3; 11 bases align to TRBD2. V was clipped by 4 bases and J by 3 bases; unmatched bases: 4. CDR3 length equals 15 residues. CDR1 and CDR2 from the germline V gene are SGHRS and YFSETQ. The CDR3 loop reads CASSLLAGGTDTQYF. The CDR3 DNA follows: TGCGCCAGCAGCCTGCTAGCGGGGGGAACAGATACGCAGTATTTT.

This clone appeared a few times. Here the CDR3 reads CASSPRTVSNYGYTF. In nucleotides, the CDR3 is TGTGCCAGCAGCCCCAGGACAGTATCTAACTATGGCTACACCTTC. The chain has TRBV7-6 and TRBJ1-2, with D possibly being TRBD1 (6 bases). The CDR3 spans 15 residues. In germline, CDR1 is SGHVS, CDR2 FNYEAQ. The V end lost 5 bases, the J end lost 0 bases, and 13 bases lay between the germline ends.

The rearrangement joins TRBV19 to TRBJ1-4; 8 positions match TRBD1. Germline V gene sequence: CDR1 LNHDA, CDR2 SQIVND (reference sequence). V shed 9 bases, J shed 8 bases, and the junction held 11 bases outside the gene matches. This CDR3 comprises 14 residues. In DNA, the CDR3 is TGTGCCAGCGCCCTTCAGGGGGCTGGGGAAAAACTGTTTTTT. This encodes CASALQGAGEKLFF.

Here the CDR3 DNA reads TGCGCCAGCAGCTGGATGGGACAGGGAAGGGAGACCCAGTACTTC. Encoded protein: CASSWMGQGRETQYF. The chain couples TRBV5-1 to TRBJ2-5, with 9 bases aligning to TRBD1. V was pared by 3 bases and J by 5 bases, with 8 bases of the junction left unmatched. Germline values: CDR1 SGHRS, CDR2 YFSETQ. CDR3 length: 15 amino acids.

The genes are TRBV15 and TRBJ1-2; D remains ambiguous. The germline V gene has CDR1 LNHNV and CDR2 YYDKDF (reference sequence). The CDR3 totals 14 residues. Trimming removed 0 bases at V and 5 bases at J, with 10 bases between. The CDR3 nucleotides are TGTGCCACCAGCAGAGAAGGCCGAGGATATGGCTACACCTTC. Protein sequence: CATSREGRGYGYTF.

V gene TRBV12-5 combines with J gene TRBJ2-7; D is uncertain. This CDR3 comprises 12 residues. The germline CDR1 and CDR2 sequences are LGHNT and FRNRAP. V shed 2 bases and J shed 8 bases, with 10 bases lying between them. In DNA, the CDR3 is TGTGCTAGTGGTTTGAGGTCCGGGCAGCAGTACTTC. This codes for CASGLRSGQQYF.

The chain combines TRBV10-3 with TRBJ1-4; D is unclear. Germline-derived CDR1 and CDR2 are ENHRY and SYGVKD. The CDR3 consists of 15 residues. V shed 6 bases and J shed 0 bases, with 11 bases lying between them. The chain's CDR3 is CAISPDGATNEKLFF. CDR3 DNA sequence: TGTGCCATCAGCCCCGACGGTGCAACTAATGAAAAACTGTTTTTT.

The table lists this clone with a count of one. V gene TRBV11-3 combines with J gene TRBJ2-3, with 7 bases identical to TRBD1. The junction had 4 bases not matched to a gene; V was cut back by 0 bases and J by 4 bases. Germline V gives CDR1 SGHNT, CDR2 YENEEA. CDR3 length: 15 residues. CDR3: CASSLETGTPDTQYF. For the CDR3, the DNA is TGTGCCAGCAGCTTAGAGACAGGGACCCCAGATACGCAGTATTTT.

This sequence joins TRBV30 and TRBJ2-7; no definite D call. The V and J ends lost 0 bases and 5 bases respectively, with 17 bases between them. The CDR3 runs 15 residues. Per the germline V gene, CDR1 is GTSNPN and CDR2 is SVGIG (reference sequence). CDR3: CAWSVRDFLVHEQYF. Written as DNA, the CDR3 is TGTGCCTGGAGTGTACGAGACTTCCTCGTCCACGAGCAGTACTTC.

The chain couples TRBV5-1 to TRBJ1-1, with D possibly TRBD1 on 5 matching bases. V lost 0 bases and J 6 bases, leaving 9 bases between the germline ends. CDR1 SGHRS and CDR2 YFSETQ come from the germline V gene. This CDR3 has 13 residues. DNA of the CDR3: TGCGCCAGCAGCTTGGCTACGGGGCCTGAAGCTTTCTTT. Amino acids: CASSLATGPEAFF.

The chain is built from TRBV6-1 and TRBJ1-5; D unresolved. The CDR3 spans 13 residues. In germline, CDR1 is MNHNS, CDR2 SASEGT. Trimming left V 3 bases short and J 9 bases short, with 12 bases between. In nucleotides, the CDR3 is TGTGCCAGCAGTGAGGGCGGATTTCGGCCCCAGCATTTT. Translation: CASSEGGFRPQHF.

The rearrangement joins TRBV6-1 to TRBJ1-6; the match to TRBD1 covers 8 bases. Losses at the gene ends were 6 bases for V and 6 bases for J; bases not matched to a gene: 4. Germline V gives CDR1 MNHNS, CDR2 SASEGT. The CDR3 spans 14 residues. CDR3 residues: CASRDRGANSPLHF. The CDR3 nucleotides read TGTGCCAGCAGAGACAGGGGAGCTAATTCACCCCTCCACTTT.

The rearrangement uses TRBV25-1 and TRBJ2-2; D is tentatively TRBD1 or TRBD2 (5 bases each). Germline V gives CDR1 MGHDK, CDR2 SYGVNS. Trimming stripped 7 bases from V and 5 bases from J, with 8 bases between. This CDR3 spans 12 amino acids. CDR3 nucleotide sequence: TGTGCCAGCAACGAGGGGACCGGGGAGCTGTTTTTT. This encodes CASNEGTGELFF.

The chain is built from TRBV7-3 and TRBJ1-4, with a weak D call TRBD1 (5 bases). This CDR3 is 16 amino acids long. The V end was cut by 1 base, the J end by 0 bases, with 9 bases between. CDR1 is SGHTA and CDR2 is FQGTGA in the germline V gene. DNA of the CDR3: TGTGCCAGCAGCTTAAGGGGCCACGCAACTAATGAAAAACTGTTTTTT. Protein sequence: CASSLRGHATNEKLFF.

This clone is medium-sized. The chain joins TRBV7-2 to TRBJ1-2, with a tentative D call TRBD1 (6 bases). CDR1 SGHTA and CDR2 FQGNSA come from the germline V gene. The CDR3 contains 15 residues. Deletions cut 4 bases from V and 5 bases from J, with 17 bases between. The CDR3 DNA follows: TGTGCCAGCAGCTCCCGACAGGATGGGGGATATGGCTACACCTTC. This sequence encodes CASSSRQDGGYGYTF.

The V gene is TRBV7-2, the J gene TRBJ2-7; a weak D match, TRBD1 (5 bases). In germline, CDR1 is SGHTA, CDR2 FQGNSA. The CDR3 spans 14 residues. V was cut by 3 bases and J by 6 bases, with 15 bases left in between. The CDR3 spells CASSFRAGSSEQYF. The CDR3 DNA is TGTGCCAGCAGCTTCCGGGCAGGGTCATCCGAGCAGTACTTC.

The chain combines TRBV7-9 with TRBJ1-6; D gene ambiguous. Germline V gene sequence: CDR1 SEHNR, CDR2 FQNEAQ (reference sequence). Trimming removed 7 bases from V and 0 bases from J, with 7 bases in between. The CDR3 is 14 residues long. CDR3 nucleotide sequence: TGTGCCAGCATGGAAAGCTCCTATAATTCACCCCTCCACTTT. As protein: CASMESSYNSPLHF.

The chain joins TRBV7-9 to TRBJ1-2; 8 bases fit TRBD1. Looked up from germline, CDR1 is SEHNR and CDR2 is FQNEAQ (reference sequence). The CDR3 is 13 amino acids. The V segment lost 5 bases and the J segment 4 bases; nucleotides outside the gene matches: 3. In DNA, the CDR3 is TGTGCCAGCAGCCCCGGGACAGGCTATGGCTACACCTTC. Its translation: CASSPGTGYGYTF. The entire variable domain, with the rest obtained from reference TRBV7-9 and TRBJ1-2, is as follows: DTGVSQNPRHKITKRGQNVTFRCDPISEHNRLYWYRQTLGQGPEFLTYFQNEAQLEKSRLLSDRFSAERPKGSFSTLEIQRTEQGDSAMYLCASSPGTGYGYTFGSGTRLTVV.

The chain recombines TRBV5-4 with TRBJ1-6, with 11 nucleotides matching TRBD1. Germline V gene data show CDR1 as SGHNT and CDR2 as YYREEE (reference sequence). V gave up 3 bases and J gave up 9 bases; unmatched junction bases: 8. The length of the CDR3 is 16 residues. The chain's CDR3 is CASSYQGTGGFSPLHF. CDR3 bases: TGTGCCAGCAGCTACCAAGGGACAGGGGGTTTTTCACCCCTCCACTTT. The full variable domain, in which reference TRBV5-4 and TRBJ1-6 provide the parts outside the CDR3, is ETGVTQSPTHLIKTRGQQVTLRCSSQSGHNTVSWYQQALGQGPQFIFQYYREEENGRGNFPPRFSGLQFPNYSSELNVNALELDDSALYLCASSYQGTGGFSPLHFGNGTRLTVT.

The J gene is TRBJ2-2, the V gene TRBV2; perhaps TRBD1 as D (6 bases). CDR1 and CDR2 (germline): SNHLY, FYNNEI. The V gene lost 8 bases and the J gene lost 2 bases, with 15 bases spanning the gap. The CDR3 is made up of 15 amino acids. The CDR3 sequence is CASFERGFNTGELFF. The CDR3 DNA reads TGTGCCAGCTTCGAGAGGGGGTTTAACACCGGGGAGCTGTTTTTT.

V gene TRBV7-9 combines with J gene TRBJ2-4; D ambiguous. Trimming shortened V by 0 bases and J by 3 bases, and 9 bases separated the two germline ends. The CDR3 is 15 residues long. Germline CDR1 SEHNR, CDR2 FQNEAQ (reference sequence). CDR3 DNA: TGTGCCAGCAGCTTAGCTGGCAGAGTCAAAAACATTCAGTACTTC. Amino acid sequence: CASSLAGRVKNIQYF. The full variable domain, completed using reference TRBV7-9 and TRBJ2-4, is DTGVSQNPRHKITKRGQNVTFRCDPISEHNRLYWYRQTLGQGPEFLTYFQNEAQLEKSRLLSDRFSAERPKGSFSTLEIQRTEQGDSAMYLCASSLAGRVKNIQYFGAGTRLSVL.